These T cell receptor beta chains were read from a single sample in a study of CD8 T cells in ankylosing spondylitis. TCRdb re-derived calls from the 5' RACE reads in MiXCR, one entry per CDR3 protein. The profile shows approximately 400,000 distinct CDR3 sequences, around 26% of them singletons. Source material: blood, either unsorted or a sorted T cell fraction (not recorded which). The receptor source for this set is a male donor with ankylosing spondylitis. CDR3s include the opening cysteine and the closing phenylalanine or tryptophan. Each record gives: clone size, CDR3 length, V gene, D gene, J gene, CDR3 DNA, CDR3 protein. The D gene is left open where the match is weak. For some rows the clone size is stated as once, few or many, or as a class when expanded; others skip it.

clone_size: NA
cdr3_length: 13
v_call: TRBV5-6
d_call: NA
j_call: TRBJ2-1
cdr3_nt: TGTGCCAGCAGCTTGGTCAGGCCTGGTGAGCAGTTCTTC
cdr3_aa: CASSLVRPGEQFF

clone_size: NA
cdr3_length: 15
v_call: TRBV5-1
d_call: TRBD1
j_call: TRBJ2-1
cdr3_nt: TGCGCCAGCAGCTTAGGGACAGGGAATATCCATGAGCAGTTCTTC
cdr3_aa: CASSLGTGNIHEQFF

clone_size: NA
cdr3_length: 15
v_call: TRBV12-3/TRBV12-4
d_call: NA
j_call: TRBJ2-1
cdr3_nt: TGTGCCAGCACCTCCAGGGAAAGCTCCTACAATGAGCAGTTCTTC
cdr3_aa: CASTSRESSYNEQFF

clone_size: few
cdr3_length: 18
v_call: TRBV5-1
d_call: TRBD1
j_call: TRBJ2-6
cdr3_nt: TGCGCCAGCAGCGCGTCAGGGGGTCTTAGCTCTGGGGCCAACGTCCTGACTTTC
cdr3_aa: CASSASGGLSSGANVLTF

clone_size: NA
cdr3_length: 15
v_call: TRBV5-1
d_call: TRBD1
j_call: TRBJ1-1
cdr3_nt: TGCGCCAGCAGCACACCTGACAGGGTTGGCACTGAAGCTTTCTTT
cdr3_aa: CASSTPDRVGTEAFF

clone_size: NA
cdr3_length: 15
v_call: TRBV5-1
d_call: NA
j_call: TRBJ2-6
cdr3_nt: TGCGCCAGCAGCTTGGGTGAATATCGGGCCAACGTCCTGACTTTC
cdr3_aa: CASSLGEYRANVLTF

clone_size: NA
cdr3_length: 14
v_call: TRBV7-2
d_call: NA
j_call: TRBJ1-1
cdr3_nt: TGTGCCAGCAGGCCCTTCGCGCCGAACACTGAAGCTTTCTTT
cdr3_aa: CASRPFAPNTEAFF

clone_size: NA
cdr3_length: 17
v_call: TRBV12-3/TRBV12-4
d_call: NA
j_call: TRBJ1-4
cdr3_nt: TGTGCCAGCAGTTTAAACAAGGGATTTGGTACTAATGAAAAACTGTTTTTT
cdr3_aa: CASSLNKGFGTNEKLFF

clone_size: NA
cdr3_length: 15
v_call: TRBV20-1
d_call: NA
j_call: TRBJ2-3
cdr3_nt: TGCAGTGCTAGAGATTTCAGATCTAGCACAGATACGCAGTATTTT
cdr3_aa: CSARDFRSSTDTQYF

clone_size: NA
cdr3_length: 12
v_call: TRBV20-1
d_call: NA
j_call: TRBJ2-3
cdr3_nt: TGCAGTGCTGCCCGGTGGGCAGATACGCAGTATTTT
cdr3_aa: CSAARWADTQYF

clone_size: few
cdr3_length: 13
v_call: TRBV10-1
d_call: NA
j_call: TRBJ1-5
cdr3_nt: TGCGCCAGCAGTAGCGGGGATTATCAGCCCCAGCATTTT
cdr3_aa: CASSSGDYQPQHF

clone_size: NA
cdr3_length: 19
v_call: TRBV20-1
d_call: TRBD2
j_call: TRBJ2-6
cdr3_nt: TGCAGTGCTAGAGATCTGAGTAGGACTAGCGCCTCTGGGGCCAACGTCCTGACTTTC
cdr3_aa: CSARDLSRTSASGANVLTF

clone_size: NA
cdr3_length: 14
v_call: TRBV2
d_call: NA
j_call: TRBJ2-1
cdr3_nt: TGTGCCAGCAGTGAAGGCCTAGCGAAGAATGAGCAGTTCTTC
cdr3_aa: CASSEGLAKNEQFF

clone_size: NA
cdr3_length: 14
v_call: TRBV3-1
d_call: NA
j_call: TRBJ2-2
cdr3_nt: TGTGCCAGCAGCCAGACCAGCTTCACCGGGGAGCTGTTTTTT
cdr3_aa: CASSQTSFTGELFF

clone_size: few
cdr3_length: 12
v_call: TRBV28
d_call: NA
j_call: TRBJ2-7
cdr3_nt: TGTGCCAGCAGGGACACGTTCTACGAGCAGTACTTC
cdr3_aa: CASRDTFYEQYF

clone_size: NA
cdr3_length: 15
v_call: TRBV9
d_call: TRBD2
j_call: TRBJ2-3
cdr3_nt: TGTGCCAGCAGCACCTTGGGGGGGAGAACAGATACGCAGTATTTT
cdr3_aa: CASSTLGGRTDTQYF

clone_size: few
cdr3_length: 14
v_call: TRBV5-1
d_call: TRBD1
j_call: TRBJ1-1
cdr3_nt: TGCGCCAGCAGCTCGACAGGGAAGAACACTGAAGCTTTCTTT
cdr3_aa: CASSSTGKNTEAFF

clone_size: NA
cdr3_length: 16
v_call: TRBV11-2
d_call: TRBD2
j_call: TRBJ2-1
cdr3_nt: TGTGCCAGCAGCAAGCTACTCGGGGGAGGGGTAAATGAGCAGTTCTTC
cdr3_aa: CASSKLLGGGVNEQFF

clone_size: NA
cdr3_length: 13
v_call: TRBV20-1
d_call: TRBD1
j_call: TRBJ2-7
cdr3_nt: TGCAGTGCCTCCGTGACAGGGTACCACGAGCAGTACTTC
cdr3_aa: CSASVTGYHEQYF

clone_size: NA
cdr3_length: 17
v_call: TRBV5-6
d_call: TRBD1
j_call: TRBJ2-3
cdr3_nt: TGTGCCAGCAGCTATCGAATGGGACAGGGGGCAACAGATACGCAGTATTTT
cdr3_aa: CASSYRMGQGATDTQYF

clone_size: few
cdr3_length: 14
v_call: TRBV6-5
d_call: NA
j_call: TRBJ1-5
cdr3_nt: TGTGCCAGCAGTTTTACAGGTGTCGGTCAGCCCCAGCATTTT
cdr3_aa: CASSFTGVGQPQHF